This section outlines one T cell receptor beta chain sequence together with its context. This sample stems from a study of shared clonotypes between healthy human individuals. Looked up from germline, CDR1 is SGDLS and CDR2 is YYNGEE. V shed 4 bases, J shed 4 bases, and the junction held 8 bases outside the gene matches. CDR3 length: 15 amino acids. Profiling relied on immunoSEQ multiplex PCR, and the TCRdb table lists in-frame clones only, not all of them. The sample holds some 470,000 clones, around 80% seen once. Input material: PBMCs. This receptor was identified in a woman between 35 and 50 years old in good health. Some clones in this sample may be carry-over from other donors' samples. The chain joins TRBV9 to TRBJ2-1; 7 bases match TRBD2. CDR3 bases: TGTGCCAGCAGCCCGAGTACTAGCGCTTACAATGAGCAGTTCTTC. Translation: CASSPSTSAYNEQFF.